This T cell receptor beta chain was captured by sequencing in a study of cytomegalovirus exposure and HLA in healthy donors. Study summary: Unique TCR beta sequences numbering fewer than 130 million came from 150 million to 200 million T cells in an earlier analysis. General study points: TCR association rates varied by HLA locus in a later analysis, with DRB1 highest and HLA-C lowest. According to a later analysis, most TCR beta chains associated with CMV appeared HLA-restricted. Some TCR beta chains (roughly 160 of them) were listed as cytomegalovirus-associated.

The CDR3 is made up of 13 amino acids. The V and J ends lost 0 bases and 1 base respectively, with 3 bases between them. CDR1 is MGHRA, CDR2 YSYEKL, per germline. This clone was found once. No antigen is known for it. Both 60 Vbeta primers and 13 Jbeta primers went into the PCR. Assay: immunoSEQ multiplex PCR; the TCRdb copy retains only in-frame clones and omits some. The sample records 150,000 to 200,000 clones, roughly 88% being singletons. The sequence derives from a man in his late teens or twenties in good health and CMV-seropositive. The chain combines TRBV4-1 with TRBJ1-2; unclear D gene. Source material: PBMCs. In DNA, the CDR3 is TGCGCCAGCAGCCAAGACAGTAACTATGGCTACACCTTC. Amino acids: CASSQDSNYGYTF.